This TCR beta chain was sequenced during a study of technical replicates of blood from several donors (dated by TCRdb to about 2017). A note on this clone: Its antigen remains undetermined. No base quality information exists; no much larger clone differs at one position.

Library method: the immunoSEQ multiplex PCR assay. TCRdb took this table from immuneACCESS and kept in-frame rearrangements with V and J called. Such tables lack part of the clones; where checked against another copy, unresolved V genes explain under half of the gap, and the rest is unexplained. The sample table shows about 79,000 clones, and around 94% are seen once. Roughly 0.26% of the sample is in the top ten clones. Cut back by 7 bases and 0 bases, the V and J ends lie 6 bases apart. From the cysteine through the phenylalanine, the CDR3 covers 12 amino acids. Solely the CDR3 DNA is kept, with 36 bases framed from the first base. Taken from the germline V gene (reference sequence), the CDR1 and CDR2 loops are LNHDA and SQIVND.

In this chain, TRBV19 is recombined with TRBJ1-2, with no confidently assigned D gene. What was sequenced was T cells isolated from PBMCs. The clonotype was recovered from a human donor in good health. The DNA is TGTGCCAGTAAGGAGACTAACTATGGCTACACCTTC. The encoded protein is CASKETNYGYTF.